The rows below give T cell receptor beta chains drawn from one sample of a study of identical twins. TCRdb reanalysed the 5' RACE reads using MiXCR and keeps one entry per CDR3 protein. Of 1.5 million to 2 million distinct CDR3 sequences listed, about 31% are singletons. The material sequenced was cord blood. The source is a newborn girl in good health. CDR3s include the opening cysteine and the closing phenylalanine or tryptophan. The order of the fields is J gene, D gene, clone size, V gene, CDR3 DNA, CDR3 protein. D genes are given only for firm matches. Clone size, where shown, is once, few, many, or a class for clones that have expanded.

J: TRBJ2-5; D: TRBD2; size: NA; V: TRBV7-2; DNA: TGTGCCGGCAGCTTAGCGACTAGCCAAGAGACCCAGTCCTTC; CDR3: CAGSLATSQETQSF
J: TRBJ2-5; D: NA; size: few; V: TRBV4-1; DNA: TGCGCCAGCAGCCCCTACGGGGTTACTAGGCGGGAGACCCAGTACTTC; CDR3: CASSPYGVTRRETQYF
J: TRBJ2-3; D: NA; size: few; V: TRBV16; DNA: TGTGCCAGCAGCCCAGGGGCCACCACCACAGATACGCAGTATTTT; CDR3: CASSPGATTTDTQYF
J: TRBJ2-3; D: TRBD2; size: NA; V: TRBV12-3/TRBV12-4; DNA: TGTGCCAGCAGTTTGAGGGCTAGCGGGGGCCGTACGCAGTATTTT; CDR3: CASSLRASGGRTQYF
J: TRBJ1-6; D: TRBD1; size: few; V: TRBV10-3; DNA: TGTGCCATCAGAGCACAGGGGACCTATAATTCACCCCTCCACTTT; CDR3: CAIRAQGTYNSPLHF
J: TRBJ1-1; D: TRBD1; size: NA; V: TRBV28; DNA: TGTGCCACGGACAGGTTCACTGAAGCTTTCTTT; CDR3: CATDRFTEAFF
J: TRBJ1-2; D: NA; size: many; V: TRBV7-9; DNA: TGTGCCAGCAGCTTCCACAGGGATAACTATGGCTACACCTTC; CDR3: CASSFHRDNYGYTF
J: TRBJ1-2; D: NA; size: few; V: TRBV25-1; DNA: TGTGCCAGCAGTGATGCCAGGGTCTATGGCTACACCTTC; CDR3: CASSDARVYGYTF
J: TRBJ2-1; D: NA; size: few; V: TRBV11-2; DNA: TGTGCCAGCAGCTCCTTACTAGGCGGTATCGCCTACAATGAGCAGTTCTTC; CDR3: CASSSLLGGIAYNEQFF
J: TRBJ2-7; D: NA; size: NA; V: TRBV29-1; DNA: TGCAGCGTTGATGGGATAGAGGACTACCCCTACAATGAGCAGTACTTC; CDR3: CSVDGIEDYPYNEQYF